This TCR beta chain was sequenced during a study of blood T cell repertoires in COVID-19. In the authors' workflow: Quantification of nucleated cells was approximated via reference gene primer amplification. Generated by immunoSEQ multiplex PCR, the TCRdb table keeps only in-frame clones and is missing some. That table gives V, J and clone size, and the DNA gave D and trimming. The table shows tens of thousands of clones, with approximately 77% occurring only once. Germline lookup yields CDR1 MDHEN and CDR2 SYDVKM. The J segment lost 4 bases and the V segment lost 4 bases, leaving 1 base of the junction unmatched. The CDR3 contains 13 residues.

V and J are TRBV28 and TRBJ1-5; TRBD1 matches 7 bases. Sequencing used peripheral blood. The source is a human donor in a cohort sampled during active COVID-19. The CDR3 nucleotides are TGTGCCAGCAGTTCGGGACAGAATCAGCCCCAGCATTTT. It translates to CASSSGQNQPQHF. Using reference TRBV28 and TRBJ1-5 for the parts outside the CDR3, the full variable domain is DVKVTQSSRYLVKRTGEKVFLECVQDMDHENMFWYRQDPGLGLRLIYFSYDVKMKEKGDIPEGYSVSREKKERFSLILESASTNQTSMYLCASSSGQNQPQHFGDGTRLSIL.